One and the same sample provided the 25 T cell receptor beta chains below, sequenced in a study of PD-L1 blockade in urothelial cancer (dated by TCRdb to about 2017). The time point label corresponds to: pretreatment peripheral blood. Library preparation employed the immunoSEQ multiplex PCR assay. Sourced from immuneACCESS, this table was stored by TCRdb with only in-frame sequences that have V and J called. A share of the clones is absent; for the studies checked, an unresolved V gene accounts for under half, and the remainder has no known explanation. The sample profile shows approximately 67,000 clones; roughly 86% of them were found once. The ten top clones hold about 15% of the sample. The source was PBMCs, collected around atezolizumab (anti-PD-L1) treatment. The receptors stem from a man aged 55 to 70 with urothelial cancer.

The CDR3 coding sequence is TGTGCCAGCAGTTTGACGGAGAAGAGAGCTTTCTTT. Translated, it gives CASSLTEKRAFF. The V call is TRBV28, the J call TRBJ1-1; no firm D call. The V gene lost 3 bases and the J gene lost 10 bases, with 12 bases spanning the gap. CDR1 and CDR2 (germline): MDHEN, SYDVKM. The CDR3 has 12 amino acids. The whole variable domain, remainder taken from reference TRBV28 and TRBJ1-1, is DVKVTQSSRYLVKRTGEKVFLECVQDMDHENMFWYRQDPGLGLRLIYFSYDVKMKEKGDIPEGYSVSREKKERFSLILESASTNQTSMYLCASSLTEKRAFFGQGTRLTVV.

The rearrangement joins TRBV9 to TRBJ1-4; D unresolved. CDR1 is SGDLS, CDR2 YYNGEE, per germline. The CDR3 has 14 residues. Between the trimmed V and J ends, which lost 4 bases and 4 bases, there was a span of 11 bases. The CDR3 coding sequence is TGTGCCAGCAGCCCCAGTACCCTTAATGAAAAACTGTTTTTT. Translation gives CASSPSTLNEKLFF.

The rearrangement links TRBV5-1 to TRBJ2-7, with TRBD1 identical over 8 bases. CDR1 SGHRS and CDR2 YFSETQ come from the germline V gene. The CDR3 spans 15 residues. V was pared by 0 bases and J by 6 bases, with 8 bases of the junction left unmatched. The CDR3 sequence is CASSLEGRGRFEQYF. Written as DNA, the CDR3 is TGCGCCAGCAGCTTGGAAGGCAGGGGGCGCTTCGAGCAGTACTTC.

The chain joins TRBV5-1 to TRBJ2-1, with D unresolved. V was trimmed by 3 bases and J by 0 bases, leaving 13 bases between them. Germline CDR1 is SGHRS and CDR2 is YFSETQ. CDR3 length: 16 residues. CDR3 coding DNA: TGCGCCAGCAGCTCGCAAACATCCAGCTCCTACAATGAGCAGTTCTTC. This sequence encodes CASSSQTSSSYNEQFF.

This chain connects TRBV7-9 to TRBJ1-4; perhaps TRBD1 as D (6 bases). V lost 5 bases to trimming and J lost 0 bases, with 16 bases between them. Germline V lookup: CDR1 SEHNR, CDR2 FQNEAQ (reference sequence). The CDR3 is made up of 17 amino acids. CDR3 nucleotide sequence: TGTGCCAGCAGCCGGAGGGGGGGAGATGCAACTAATGAAAAACTGTTTTTT. This gives the protein CASSRRGGDATNEKLFF.

This chain uses TRBV10-2 with TRBJ2-3, with D perhaps TRBD2 (5 bases). The CDR3 sequence is 13 residues long. Trimming left V 8 bases short and J 5 bases short, with 14 bases between. Looked up from germline, CDR1 is WSHSY and CDR2 is SAAADI. The CDR3 loop is CASGKAGGDTQYF. Here the CDR3 DNA reads TGCGCCAGCGGGAAGGCCGGAGGAGATACGCAGTATTTT.

The gene calls are TRBV13 and TRBJ2-1; 10 positions match TRBD1. V gave up 3 bases and J gave up 3 bases; unmatched junction bases: 17. CDR3 length equals 20 residues. Per germline, CDR1 PRHDT and CDR2 FYEKMQ (reference sequence). The CDR3 DNA follows: TGTGCCAGCAGCTTCACAACCGGGACAGGGGCCGGGGTGGTCTACAATGAGCAGTTCTTC. This translates into CASSFTTGTGAGVVYNEQFF.

The chain recombines TRBV2 with TRBJ1-5; D gene unclear. The V gene's germline CDR1 is SNHLY and CDR2 FYNNEI. V was pared by 3 bases and J by 4 bases, with 7 bases between. The CDR3 consists of 13 residues. The CDR3 sequence: CASSEMRNQPQHF. CDR3 DNA: TGTGCCAGCAGTGAGATGCGGAATCAGCCCCAGCATTTT.

This clone was picked up one time. V and J are TRBV19 and TRBJ2-4, with 10 bases matching TRBD1. V trimming: 0 bases; J trimming: 1 base; junction bases outside the gene matches: 9. The CDR3 covers 19 residues. Germline lookup yields CDR1 LNHDA and CDR2 SQIVND (reference sequence). In DNA, the CDR3 is TGTGCCAGTAGTATAGATTCCGGGACAGGGGTGTTGGCCAAAAACATTCAGTACTTC. Protein product: CASSIDSGTGVLAKNIQYF.

The V call is TRBV6-1, the J call TRBJ1-1; 10 bases align to TRBD1. J was trimmed by 8 bases and V by 4 bases; bases with no gene match: 1. The germline V gene has CDR1 MNHNS and CDR2 SASEGT. This CDR3 region has 12 residues. CDR3: CASSGGQGEAFF. CDR3 DNA: TGTGCCAGCAGTGGGGGACAGGGGGAAGCTTTCTTT.

This rearrangement joins TRBV5-1 to TRBJ2-3; perhaps TRBD2 as D (7 bases). With 2 bases removed from V and 14 bases from J, the gap between germline ends came to 15 bases. Germline V gives CDR1 SGHRS, CDR2 YFSETQ. This CDR3 spans 12 amino acids. The CDR3 protein is CASSLSGGEMYF. CDR3 sequence (DNA): TGCGCCAGCAGCTTATCGGGGGGCGAAATGTATTTT.

The rearrangement joins TRBV6-6 to TRBJ1-1; D not certain. V lost 11 bases and J lost 1, with 5 bases in between. CDR1 and CDR2 from the germline V gene are MNHNY and SVGAGI (reference sequence). The CDR3 is 10 amino acids. The CDR3 loop reads CAAANTEAFF. CDR3 bases: TGTGCCGCGGCGAACACTGAAGCTTTCTTT.

The V gene is TRBV6-6, the J gene TRBJ2-5; TRBD1 matches 8 bases. There are 13 residues in the CDR3. Germline V lookup: CDR1 MNHNY, CDR2 SVGAGI (reference sequence). V shed 6 bases, J shed 4 bases, and the junction held 4 bases outside the gene matches. The DNA for the CDR3 is TGTGCCAGCAGCCGACAGGGGCGAGAGACCCAGTACTTC. Its translation: CASSRQGRETQYF.

The V and J genes are TRBV7-9 and TRBJ1-5; no clear D gene. The ends were cut back, 4 bases at V and 7 bases at J, with 11 bases in the middle. CDR3 size: 13 residues. From germline, CDR1 is SEHNR and CDR2 FQNEAQ (reference sequence). The CDR3 loop is CASSSTGRQPQHF. In nucleotides, the CDR3 is TGTGCCAGCAGCTCGACCGGGAGGCAGCCCCAGCATTTT.

V usage is TRBV30 and J usage is TRBJ1-5; possibly TRBD1 for D (6 bases). Germline V gene lookup returns CDR1 GTSNPN and CDR2 SVGIG (reference sequence). The CDR3 has 15 residues. Trimming took off 0 bases at V and 7 bases at J, with 16 bases between the two ends. This CDR3 is CAWSVPSGAWQPQHF. DNA of the CDR3: TGTGCCTGGAGTGTACCCTCAGGGGCATGGCAGCCCCAGCATTTT.

The chain carries TRBV19 and TRBJ2-4, with a possible D match to TRBD1 (6 bases). The V gene's germline CDR1 is LNHDA and CDR2 SQIVND (reference sequence). The ends were cut back, 1 base at V and 6 bases at J, with 13 bases in the middle. The CDR3 is 15 amino acids. CDR3 protein: CASSIGGGRANIQYF. In DNA, the CDR3 is TGTGCCAGTAGTATAGGTGGGGGCAGGGCAAACATTCAGTACTTC. Full variable domain (outside the CDR3, taken from reference TRBV19 and TRBJ2-4): DGGITQSPKYLFRKEGQNVTLSCEQNLNHDAMYWYRQDPGQGLRLIYYSQIVNDFQKGDIAEGYSVSREKKESFPLTVTSAQKNPTAFYLCASSIGGGRANIQYFGAGTRLSVL.

This clone was seen a few times. V usage is TRBV15 and J usage is TRBJ1-5; tentative D call: TRBD1 (6 bases). The length of the CDR3 is 16 residues. Trimming stripped 0 bases from V and 6 bases from J, with 15 bases between. Germline V gives CDR1 LNHNV, CDR2 YYDKDF (reference sequence). CDR3 bases: TGTGCCACCAGCAGAGATAAGGGGGGGCGCGGTCAGCCCCAGCATTTT. It codes for CATSRDKGGRGQPQHF.

The rearrangement links TRBV5-1 to TRBJ1-1, with 7 positions matching TRBD1. The CDR3 sequence is 14 residues long. J gave up 4 bases and V 4 bases, and 7 bases lay outside the gene matches. Per germline, CDR1 SGHRS and CDR2 YFSETQ. CDR3 in amino acids: CASSRGPGSTEAFF. In nucleotides, the CDR3 is TGCGCCAGCAGCAGGGGGCCGGGGAGCACTGAAGCTTTCTTT.

The rearrangement uses TRBV9 and TRBJ2-6, with TRBD1 matching 7 bases. CDR1 is SGDLS and CDR2 is YYNGEE in the germline V gene. The CDR3 is made up of 18 amino acids. Trimming took 5 bases from V and 0 from J; bases not matched to a gene: 11. CDR3 sequence reads: CASRADPGQISGANVLTF. The CDR3 region has the DNA TGTGCCAGCAGAGCCGATCCGGGACAGATCTCTGGGGCCAACGTCCTGACTTTC.

The chain carries TRBV2 and TRBJ2-3; D is ambiguous. CDR3 length: 13 residues. Per the germline V gene, CDR1 is SNHLY and CDR2 is FYNNEI. The V gene lost 6 bases and the J gene lost 4 bases, with 11 bases spanning the gap. CDR3 loop: CASRLPVADTQYF. The CDR3 nucleotides are TGTGCCAGCAGACTACCGGTAGCAGATACGCAGTATTTT.

The chain couples TRBV5-1 to TRBJ1-2; the match to TRBD1 covers 8 bases. The CDR3 loop spans 14 amino acids. With 3 bases clipped from V and 4 bases from J, the junction kept 5 bases outside the gene matches. Germline CDR1 and CDR2: SGHRS and YFSETQ. CDR3 coding DNA: TGCGCCAGCAGCTGGACAGGGAGTAGCTATGGCTACACCTTC. This codes for CASSWTGSSYGYTF.

This rearrangement joins TRBV9 to TRBJ2-2, with 10 bases matching TRBD2. Germline V gene sequence: CDR1 SGDLS, CDR2 YYNGEE. This CDR3 spans 17 amino acids. V shed 6 bases and J 0 bases; nucleotides not matched to a gene: 8. CDR3: CASTTQSGGANTGELFF. The CDR3 DNA is TGTGCCAGCACCACTCAGAGCGGGGGGGCGAACACCGGGGAGCTGTTTTTT.

The genes are TRBV5-4 and TRBJ2-1; 8 bases fit TRBD1. The CDR3 is 19 amino acids. Looked up from germline, CDR1 is SGHNT and CDR2 is YYREEE (reference sequence). J gave up 4 bases and V 3 bases, and 18 bases lay outside the gene matches. The CDR3 nucleotides read TGTGCCAGCAGCTCGAATAGGCAGGGGGCCCCGTGGGCTTACAATGAGCAGTTCTTC. It is translated as CASSSNRQGAPWAYNEQFF.

The rearrangement uses TRBV19 and TRBJ1-5; perhaps TRBD1 as D (6 bases). V was clipped by 6 bases and J by 7 bases, with 19 bases between them. This CDR3 is 15 amino acids long. Per the germline V gene, CDR1 is LNHDA and CDR2 is SQIVND (reference sequence). The DNA of the CDR3 is TGTGCCAGTAGCCCGCTAGTGGGGGCGGGCCAGCCCCAGCATTTT. It specifies CASSPLVGAGQPQHF.

The chain is built from TRBV6-1 and TRBJ2-7; D is perhaps TRBD2 (7 bases). Germline CDR1 is MNHNS and CDR2 is SASEGT. V lost 1 base, J lost 6 bases, and 16 bases lay in between. The CDR3 length is 15 residues. The CDR3: CASSEGDGGPGEQYF. CDR3 bases: TGTGCCAGCAGTGAAGGGGACGGGGGGCCGGGCGAGCAGTACTTC.